This T cell receptor beta chain emerged from a study of lymphopenia after photon versus proton radiotherapy. Study-level results: Post-nadir diversity loss with photons came from oligoclonal expansion, particularly CD8+ Temra cells. Larger post-nadir TCR diversity loss correlated inversely with survival in deceased patients.

In regard to this clone: Antigen: not known.

V was cut by 1 base and J by 0 bases, with 7 bases left in between. Germline V CDR1 and CDR2: SGHVS, FQNEAQ. CDR3 length: 15 residues. Only in-frame clones appear in the TCRdb table, and some are missing; sequencing was by immunoSEQ multiplex PCR. The table lists 55,000 to 70,000 clones, around 92% of them singletons. The rearrangement joins TRBV7-8 to TRBJ1-5, with D uncertain. The sequencing here drew on peripheral blood, taken from a patient treated with photon-based radiotherapy. The sequence was collected from a woman aged 35 to 49 with cholangiocarcinoma. The DNA for the CDR3 is TGTGCCAGCAGCTTAGGGGAAAATAGCAATCAGCCCCAGCATTTT. It codes for CASSLGENSNQPQHF.